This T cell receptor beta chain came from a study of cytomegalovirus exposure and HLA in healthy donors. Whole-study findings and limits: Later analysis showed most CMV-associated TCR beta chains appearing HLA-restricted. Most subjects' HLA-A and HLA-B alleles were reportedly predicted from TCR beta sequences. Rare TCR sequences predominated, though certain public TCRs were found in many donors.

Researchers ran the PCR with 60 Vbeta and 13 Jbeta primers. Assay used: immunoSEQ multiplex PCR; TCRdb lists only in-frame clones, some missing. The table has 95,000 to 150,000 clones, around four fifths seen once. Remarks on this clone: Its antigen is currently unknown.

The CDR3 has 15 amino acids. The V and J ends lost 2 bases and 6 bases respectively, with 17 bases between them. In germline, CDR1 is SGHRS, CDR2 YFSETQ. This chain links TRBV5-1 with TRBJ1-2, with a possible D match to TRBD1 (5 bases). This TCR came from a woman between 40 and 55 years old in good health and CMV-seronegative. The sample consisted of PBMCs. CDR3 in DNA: TGCGCCAGCAGCTTTCGGGCAGGGCTATTGGATGGCTACACCTTC. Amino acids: CASSFRAGLLDGYTF. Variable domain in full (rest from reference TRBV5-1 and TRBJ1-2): KAGVTQTPRYLIKTRGQQVTLSCSPISGHRSVSWYQQTPGQGLQFLFEYFSETQRNKGNFPGRFSGRQFSNSRSEMNVSTLELGDSALYLCASSFRAGLLDGYTFGSGTRLTVV.